Presented here are 15 T cell receptor beta chains from one specimen sequenced in a study of cytomegalovirus exposure and HLA in healthy donors. PCR used 60 Vbeta primers and 13 Jbeta primers. The protocol was immunoSEQ multiplex PCR, while the TCRdb copy is restricted to in-frame clones and leaves out a portion. This sample's clone table lists some 51,000 clones. Material for sequencing was PBMCs. The receptor source for this set is a man aged 35 to 55 in good health and CMV-seropositive.

The chain employs TRBV10-3 and TRBJ2-7; 7 nucleotides agree with TRBD2. The V and J ends lost 8 bases and 3 bases, in that order; junction bases with no gene match: 10. CDR3 length: 14 residues. Germline CDR1 reads ENHRY; CDR2 reads SYGVKD. The CDR3 sequence is CAIAARELGYEQYF. Written as DNA, the CDR3 is TGTGCCATCGCCGCGCGGGAGTTGGGCTACGAGCAGTACTTC.

This sequence joins TRBV27 and TRBJ1-4; D ambiguous. The V gene lost 1 base and the J gene lost 1 base, with 7 bases spanning the gap. CDR1 and CDR2 (germline): MNHEY, SMNVEV (reference sequence). The CDR3 length is 15 residues. The chain's CDR3 is CASSLYAGTNEKLFF. The CDR3 DNA reads as TGTGCCAGCAGTTTATATGCCGGAACTAATGAAAAACTGTTTTTT.

The chain joins TRBV19 to TRBJ1-4, with D tentatively TRBD1 (6 bases). This CDR3 is built from 13 residues. Between the trimmed V and J ends, which lost 5 bases and 7 bases, there was a span of 11 bases. CDR1 and CDR2 from the germline V gene are LNHDA and SQIVND (reference sequence). The CDR3 reads CASSRRDTEKLFF. The CDR3 nucleotides are TGTGCCAGTAGTCGCCGGGACACTGAAAAACTGTTTTTT. Using reference TRBV19 and TRBJ1-4 for the parts outside the CDR3, the full variable domain is DGGITQSPKYLFRKEGQNVTLSCEQNLNHDAMYWYRQDPGQGLRLIYYSQIVNDFQKGDIAEGYSVSREKKESFPLTVTSAQKNPTAFYLCASSRRDTEKLFFGSGTQLSVL.

The chain recombines TRBV25-1 with TRBJ1-2; D is ambiguous. Germline loops: CDR1 MGHDK, CDR2 SYGVNS. Trimming cost V 0 bases and J 7 bases, with 9 bases left between them. The CDR3 is 13 residues long. CDR3 nucleotides: TGTGCCAGCAGTGAATACGGGAGTGTTGGCTACACCTTC. This encodes CASSEYGSVGYTF.

With regard to this clone: At the DNA level, this CDR3 is encoded by other sequences in the same sample as well. The chain combines TRBV2 with TRBJ2-3, with 11 bases that match TRBD2. This CDR3 comprises 15 residues. CDR1 is SNHLY and CDR2 is FYNNEI in the germline V gene. After removal of 6 bases from V and 6 bases from J, the junction contained 8 bases not matched to a gene. The CDR3 region is CASRALAGGGDTQYF. CDR3 bases: TGTGCCAGCAGGGCCCTAGCGGGGGGCGGGGATACGCAGTATTTT.

Notes on this clone: Other DNA sequences in the same sample also yield this CDR3. V is TRBV6-5 and J is TRBJ1-1; D remains unclear. Germline loops: CDR1 MNHEY, CDR2 SVGAGI. The CDR3 extends over 13 amino acids. The V gene lost 5 bases and the J gene lost 3 bases, with 10 bases spanning the gap. The CDR3 loop is CASSQSYDTEAFF. The CDR3 DNA is TGTGCCAGCAGTCAATCCTATGACACTGAAGCTTTCTTT.

The chain combines TRBV7-3 with TRBJ2-1; 7 bases agree with TRBD2. Trimming took 5 bases from V and 4 from J; bases not matched to a gene: 11. CDR3 length equals 16 residues. Germline V gene data show CDR1 as SGHTA and CDR2 as FQGTGA. CDR3 sequence: CASSRSFLAEYNEQFF. DNA for the CDR3: TGTGCCAGCAGCCGAAGCTTCCTAGCGGAGTACAATGAGCAGTTCTTC.

This sequence joins TRBV7-9 and TRBJ2-1; TRBD2 aligns across 7 bases. The CDR3 consists of 16 residues. From germline, CDR1 is SEHNR and CDR2 FQNEAQ (reference sequence). J gave up 0 bases and V 5 bases, and 7 bases lay outside the gene matches. CDR3 sequence: CASSPTSALSYNEQFF. The CDR3 region has the DNA TGTGCCAGCAGCCCAACTAGCGCCCTCTCCTACAATGAGCAGTTCTTC.

The CDR3 is CASSLAGYLEAETQYF. The CDR3 bases are TGCGCCAGCAGCTTGGCCGGCTATCTCGAGGCGGAGACCCAGTACTTC. The gene calls are TRBV5-1 and TRBJ2-5; D is ambiguous. Trimming took off 0 bases at V and 5 bases at J, with 17 bases between the two ends. CDR1 SGHRS and CDR2 YFSETQ come from the germline V gene. The CDR3 spans 16 residues.

This chain connects TRBV9 to TRBJ1-1; 7 bases are shared with TRBD1. V gave up 0 bases and J gave up 4 bases; unmatched junction bases: 0. The CDR3 covers 13 residues. Germline V gene sequence: CDR1 SGDLS, CDR2 YYNGEE. The CDR3 DNA follows: TGTGCCAGCAGCGTAGGGACAGGCACTGAAGCTTTCTTT. This encodes CASSVGTGTEAFF.

The chain links TRBV7-6 to TRBJ2-3, with TRBD2 identical over 13 bases. The germline V gene has CDR1 SGHVS and CDR2 FNYEAQ. The CDR3 contains 19 residues. The J segment lost 2 bases and the V segment lost 0 bases, leaving 8 bases of the junction unmatched. The CDR3: CASSLALAGGPPPTDTQYF. For the CDR3, the DNA is TGTGCCAGCAGCTTAGCACTAGCGGGGGGGCCCCCCCCCACAGATACGCAGTATTTT.

V and J are TRBV11-1 and TRBJ1-1, with D possibly TRBD1 on 5 matching bases. Looked up from germline, CDR1 is SGHAT and CDR2 is FQDESV (reference sequence). The CDR3 has 13 residues. Trimming removed 5 bases at V and 1 base at J, with 8 bases between. The CDR3 DNA sequence: TGTGCCAGCAGCACCGGACAGAACACTGAAGCTTTCTTT. Translating it yields CASSTGQNTEAFF.

The rearrangement links TRBV5-4 to TRBJ1-4; perhaps TRBD1 as D (5 bases). There are 16 residues in the CDR3. Trimming cost V 3 bases and J 5 bases, with 17 bases left between them. In germline, CDR1 is SGHNT, CDR2 YYREEE (reference sequence). This chain's CDR3 is CASSSGVGEKNEKLFF. As DNA, the CDR3 is TGTGCCAGCAGCTCGGGAGTGGGGGAGAAAAATGAAAAACTGTTTTTT.

This chain uses TRBV10-3 with TRBJ1-1; 8 positions match TRBD1. CDR3 length equals 13 residues. Looked up from germline, CDR1 is ENHRY and CDR2 is SYGVKD. J gave up 2 bases and V 10 bases, and 6 bases lay outside the gene matches. The CDR3 loop is CATVGQGNTEAFF. In DNA form, the CDR3 reads TGTGCCACCGTTGGACAGGGAAACACTGAAGCTTTCTTT.

The genes are TRBV7-6 and TRBJ2-7, with D perhaps matching TRBD2 (6 bases). V dropped 2 bases and J dropped 2 bases, with 13 bases sitting between them. Germline values: CDR1 SGHVS, CDR2 FNYEAQ. The CDR3 is 15 amino acids. The CDR3 nucleotides are TGTGCCAGCAGCTTACTTGCGGGAAATACCTACGAGCAGTACTTC. It translates to CASSLLAGNTYEQYF.